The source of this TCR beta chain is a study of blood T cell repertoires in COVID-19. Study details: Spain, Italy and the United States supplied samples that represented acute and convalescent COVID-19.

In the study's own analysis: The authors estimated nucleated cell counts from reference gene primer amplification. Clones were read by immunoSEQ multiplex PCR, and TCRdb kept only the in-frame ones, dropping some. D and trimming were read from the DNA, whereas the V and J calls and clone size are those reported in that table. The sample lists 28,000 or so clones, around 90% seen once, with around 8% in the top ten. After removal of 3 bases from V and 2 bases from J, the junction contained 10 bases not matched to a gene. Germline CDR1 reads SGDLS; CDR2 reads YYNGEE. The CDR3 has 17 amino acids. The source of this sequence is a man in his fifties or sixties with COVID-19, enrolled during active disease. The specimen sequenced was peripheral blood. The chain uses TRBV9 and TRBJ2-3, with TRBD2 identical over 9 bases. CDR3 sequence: CASSADGAGGNTDTQYF. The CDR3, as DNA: TGTGCCAGCAGCGCAGATGGGGCGGGAGGGAACACAGATACGCAGTATTTT.